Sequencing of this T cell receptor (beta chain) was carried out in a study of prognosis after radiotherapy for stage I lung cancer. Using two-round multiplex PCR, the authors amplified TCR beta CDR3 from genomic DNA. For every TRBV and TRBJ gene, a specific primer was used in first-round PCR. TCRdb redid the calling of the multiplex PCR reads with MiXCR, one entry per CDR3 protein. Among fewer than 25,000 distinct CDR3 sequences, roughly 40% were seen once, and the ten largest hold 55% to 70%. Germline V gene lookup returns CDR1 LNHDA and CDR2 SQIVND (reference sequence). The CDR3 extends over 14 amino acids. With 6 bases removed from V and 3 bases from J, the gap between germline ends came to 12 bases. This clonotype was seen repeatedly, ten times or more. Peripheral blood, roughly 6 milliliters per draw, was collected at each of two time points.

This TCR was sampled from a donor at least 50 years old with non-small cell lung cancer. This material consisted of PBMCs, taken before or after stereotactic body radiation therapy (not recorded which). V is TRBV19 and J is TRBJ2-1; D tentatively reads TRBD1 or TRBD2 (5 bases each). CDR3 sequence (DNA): TGTGCCAGTAGACCCGGGACGGACTACAATGAGCAGTTCTTC. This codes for CASRPGTDYNEQFF.